This record concerns one T cell receptor (beta chain) sequence. This clone's antigen is unknown. Base qualities are missing; no much larger clone stands one base away. A distance of 10 bases separates the germline ends of V and J, which lose 4 bases and 7 bases respectively. The CDR3 runs 13 amino acids, cysteine and phenylalanine included. The kept DNA is CDR3 alone, 39 bases in frame from the first base. Based on the germline V gene, the CDR1 and CDR2 sequences are ENHRY and SYGVKD. The donors were healthy, HIV-negative adults with no recently reported acute infections or vaccinations. Every donor was a Caucasian adult residing in Nashville, Tennessee, USA. CD4+ T cells were enriched through magnetic negative selection, after which naive cells were positively selected on CD45RA and the remaining negative fraction served as the memory subset. After blood collection by leukapheresis, PBMCs were isolated using Ficoll-Histopaque density gradient centrifugation and then cryopreserved in the vapor phase of liquid nitrogen. Purity and quantity of every magnetically sorted T cell population were checked by analytical flow cytometry. Genomic DNA was isolated from each sorted fraction and quantified by UV absorbance on a Nanodrop 2000c.

TCR CDR3 regions were amplified from genomic DNA by multiplex PCR using the deep immunoSEQ assay. Genomic DNA extracted from each cell subset was distributed evenly over all wells of several immunoSEQ 96-well plates, and each plate served as one replicate. Each replicate PCR for sorted subsets received approximately 200 ng genomic DNA, equal to about 29,000 T cell genomes. Purified libraries were quantified with a Qubit 3.0 fluorometer, sized on a Bioanalyzer 2100, and re-quantified with the KAPA Library Quantification kit. Each immunoSEQ 96-well plate was sequenced on its own single-read 150-cycle Illumina NextSeq 550 flow cell. The original pipeline was this. Because only junctional sequences without quality scores were contained in the immunoSEQ output, filtering matching that applied to full-length reads could not be performed. To assign V/J genes and CDR3, sequences were annotated against IMGT germline references using PyIR, a Python wrapper for IgBLAST v1.9. Reads were filtered out if the reads had weak V/J assignments (E-value above 1e-6), no CDR3, stop codons, out-of-frame junctions, or ambiguous translated residues. V3J clonotypes were defined as sequences sharing an identical inferred V gene, J gene, and CDR3 amino acid sequence. Percentage overlap between repertoires was computed as shared unique clonotypes divided by the size of the smaller repertoire. Richness of each repertoire was evaluated using RTK rarefaction, the Chao1 estimator, and Recon v2.1 estimates of unobserved clonotypes. For all TCRbeta clonotypes obtained by the gDNA method from a handful of donors, generation probabilities were computed with OLGA. TCRdb obtained this table from immuneACCESS and retained in-frame rearrangements with V and J assigned. These tables miss some clones; where compared with another copy, unresolved V genes account for less than half of the shortfall, and the remainder is unexplained. V and J calls and clone size are copied from that table; D and trimming were computed from the DNA. Across this sample there are roughly 2 million clones, with under 97% seen only once. More than 0.1% of the sample is taken by the ten largest.

The data were obtained in a study of shared clonotypes between healthy human individuals (dated by TCRdb to about 2020). With respect to the entire study: A few men and two women, aged 18 to 49 years, made up the cohort. Libraries were prepared and TCR repertoires were sequenced by different laboratories using diverse techniques, in order to increase sequencing depth and limit assay-specific biases. Per donor, three plates each were used for CD4 naive and CD4 memory, two for CD8 naive, and one for CD8 memory. The study deeply sequenced blood TCR repertoires of about 5 healthy adults to estimate repertoire size and the extent of clonotype sharing between individuals. Per donor, leukapheresis produced somewhere between about 0.85 and 9.5 billion PBMCs. Results the study describes overall, beyond this receptor: Even with the large sequencing depth, rarefaction of the sorted-subset datasets indicated that sequencing was incomplete. Compared with non-shared clonotypes, the clonotypes found in all four sorted-subset donors had higher generation probabilities. Only blood was sampled, and tissue TCR repertoires likely differ from those in blood. Roughly 5% of naive CD4, 3.5% of naive CD8, roughly 2.5% of memory CD4, and around 0.42% of memory CD8 clonotypes were shared across several donors. Estimated clonotype richness was generally larger for naive than for memory subsets. The small number of donors limited the genetic and exposure-history diversity represented. Pairwise subsampling indicated that sequencing depth was expected to affect the degree of clonotype sharing among donors.

The receptor was isolated from a man younger than 30 in good health. The chain employs TRBV10-3 and TRBJ2-2; TRBD2 is a possible D gene, resting on 5 matching bases. The source material was naive CD4+ T cells sorted from blood. The cell subset or site tag for this specimen amounts to: CD45RA+ positively selected. The DNA is TGTGCCATCAGTGGTGCAGGAGGCGGGGAGCTGTTTTTT. Its translation reads: CAISGAGGGELFF.